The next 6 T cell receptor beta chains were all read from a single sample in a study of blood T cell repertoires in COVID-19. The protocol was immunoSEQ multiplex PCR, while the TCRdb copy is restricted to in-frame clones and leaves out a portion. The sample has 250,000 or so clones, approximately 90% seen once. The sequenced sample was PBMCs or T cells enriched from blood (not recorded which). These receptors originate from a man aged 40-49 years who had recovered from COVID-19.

The DNA for the CDR3 is TGTGCCAGCAGCTCCCCGACAGCGGGGAACACTGAAGCTTTCTTT. Translation: CASSSPTAGNTEAFF. V gene TRBV11-2 combines with J gene TRBJ1-1, with D tentatively TRBD1 (5 bases). V was cut by 4 bases and J by 1 base, with 13 bases left in between. The CDR3 extends over 15 amino acids. The germline V gene has CDR1 SGHAT and CDR2 FQNNGV.

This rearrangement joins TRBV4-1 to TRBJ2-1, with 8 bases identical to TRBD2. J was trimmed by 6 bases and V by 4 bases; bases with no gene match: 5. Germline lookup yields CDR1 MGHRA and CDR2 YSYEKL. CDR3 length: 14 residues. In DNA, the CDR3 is TGCGCCAGCAGCCTTGGACTAGCTGGCAATGAGCAGTTCTTC. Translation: CASSLGLAGNEQFF.

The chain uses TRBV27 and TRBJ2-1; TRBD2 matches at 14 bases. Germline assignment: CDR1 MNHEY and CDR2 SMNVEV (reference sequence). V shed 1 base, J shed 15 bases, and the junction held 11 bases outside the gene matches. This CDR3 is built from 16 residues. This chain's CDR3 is CASSLYATSGGGRWFF. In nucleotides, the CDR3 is TGTGCCAGCAGTTTATATGCGACTAGCGGGGGGGGGCGTTGGTTCTTC.

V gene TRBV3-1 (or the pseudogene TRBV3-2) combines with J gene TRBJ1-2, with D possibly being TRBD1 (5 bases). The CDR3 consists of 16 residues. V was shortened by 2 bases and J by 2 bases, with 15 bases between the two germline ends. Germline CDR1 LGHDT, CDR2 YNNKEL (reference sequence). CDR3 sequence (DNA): TGTGCCAGCAGCCAAATTGGTCCAGGGCCCAACTATGGCTACACCTTC. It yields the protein CASSQIGPGPNYGYTF.

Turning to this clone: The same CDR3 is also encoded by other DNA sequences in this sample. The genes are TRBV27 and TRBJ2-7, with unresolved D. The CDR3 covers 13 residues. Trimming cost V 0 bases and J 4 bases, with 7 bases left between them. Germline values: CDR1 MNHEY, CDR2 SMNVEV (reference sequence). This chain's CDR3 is CASSLSLAYEQYF. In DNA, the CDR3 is TGTGCCAGCAGTTTATCGTTGGCTTACGAGCAGTACTTC.

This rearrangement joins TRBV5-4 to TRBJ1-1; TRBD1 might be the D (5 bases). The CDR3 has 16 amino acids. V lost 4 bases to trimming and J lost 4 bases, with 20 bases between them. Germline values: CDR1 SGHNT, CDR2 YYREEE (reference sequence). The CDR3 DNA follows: TGTGCCAGCAGCCCCCGATTACATGACAGCTCCACTGAAGCTTTCTTT. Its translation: CASSPRLHDSSTEAFF.